This section outlines one T cell receptor beta chain sequence together with its context. This likely comes from a read error, as the CDR3 has no conserved phenylalanine or tryptophan at its end. Alongside blood RNA obtained from unsorted whole blood, germline DNA was also extracted. This entry comes from a study of tumor-infiltrating lymphocytes in primary liver carcinoma. Looked up from germline, CDR1 is SGHRS and CDR2 is YFSETQ. The CDR3 contains 14 residues. Trimming cost V 4 bases and J 2 bases, with 12 bases left between them. Researchers generated TCR beta cDNA from approximately 500 ng of total RNA, relying on a constant-region primer. TCR beta libraries came from three nested multiplex PCR rounds using slightly modified ARM-PCR. Researchers ran the first two PCR rounds for approximately 10 cycles each with TRBV1-TRBV30 forward primers and a C-beta reverse primer. TCRdb re-called the multiplex PCR reads with MiXCR, one entry per CDR3 protein. The sample consists of nearly 200,000 distinct CDR3 sequences, around three fifths of them appearing once.

The J gene is TRBJ2-5, the V gene TRBV5-1, with D possibly called TRBD1 or TRBD2 (5 bases each). The TCR was taken from a woman aged 55-69 years with primary liver carcinoma and hepatitis B virus infection. Sequencing input: peripheral blood. The CDR3 DNA is TGCGCCAGCAGCGCCAGGGACGGACAAGAGACCCAGTACTCC. Amino acid sequence: CASSARDGQETQYS.